This TCR beta chain is drawn from a study of T cells in Graves' hyperthyroidism and ophthalmopathy. With 2 bases removed from V and 9 bases from J, the gap between germline ends came to 11 bases. The CDR3 is 14 residues long. Overall study results and limits: Blood also showed most of the thyroid clonotypes that were expanded above 0.001. Ophthalmopathy was model-predicted a median approximately six months pre-onset.

As concerns this clonotype: Its antigen is undetermined.

For ophthalmopathy patients, the Clinical Activity Score was at least 3 and the NOSPECS grade at least 4; duration was under 3 months. The TCR beta CDR3 regions underwent amplification using RNA transcripts as the source. HTBI primers drove first-round RT-PCR of the TCR CDR3. TCRdb itself ran the multiplex PCR reads through MiXCR, one entry per CDR3 protein. The data hold about 350,000 distinct CDR3 sequences, with roughly 15% observed a single time. V usage is TRBV12-3 or TRBV12-4 and J usage is TRBJ2-6; D tentatively fits TRBD1 or TRBD2 (5 bases each). This receptor was obtained from a woman between 35 and 50 years old with Graves' ophthalmopathy. Sequencing was performed on blood. CDR3 in amino acids: CASSLQGAGNVLTF. For the CDR3, the DNA is TGTGCCAGCAGTTTACAAGGGGCGGGCAACGTCCTGACTTTC.